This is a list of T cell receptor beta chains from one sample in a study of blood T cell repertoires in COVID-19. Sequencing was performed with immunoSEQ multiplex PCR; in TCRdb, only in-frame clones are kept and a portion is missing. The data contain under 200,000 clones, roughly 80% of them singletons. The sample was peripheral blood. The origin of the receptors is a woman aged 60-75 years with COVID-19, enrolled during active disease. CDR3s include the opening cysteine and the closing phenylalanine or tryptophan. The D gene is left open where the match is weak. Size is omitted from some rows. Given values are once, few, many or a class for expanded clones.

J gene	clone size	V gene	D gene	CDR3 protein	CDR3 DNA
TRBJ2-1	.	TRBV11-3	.	CASSLDTSGYNEQFF	TGTGCCAGCAGCTTAGATACCAGCGGTTACAATGAGCAGTTCTTC
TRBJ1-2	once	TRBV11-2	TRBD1	CASRSLRDRGNYGYTF	TGTGCCAGCAGGAGCCTCCGGGACAGGGGTAACTATGGCTACACCTTC
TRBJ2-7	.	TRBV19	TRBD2	CASRTSGTYEQYF	TGTGCCAGTAGGACTAGCGGCACCTACGAGCAGTACTTC
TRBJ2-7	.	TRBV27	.	CASSFDSPYEQYF	TGTGCCAGCAGTTTTGACAGTCCCTACGAGCAGTACTTC
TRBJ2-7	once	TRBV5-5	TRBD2	CASSVGTSGIYEQYF	TGTGCCAGCAGCGTCGGGACTAGCGGGATCTACGAGCAGTACTTC
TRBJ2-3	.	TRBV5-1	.	CASSLGFSSISDTQYF	TGCGCCAGCAGCTTGGGGTTTTCGTCTATCTCAGATACGCAGTATTTT
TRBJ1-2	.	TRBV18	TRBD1	CASSPPPQGFYGYTF	TGTGCCAGCTCACCACCCCCACAGGGGTTCTATGGCTACACCTTC
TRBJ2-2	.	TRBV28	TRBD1	CASSWTGFDTGELFF	TGTGCCAGCTCCTGGACAGGGTTTGACACCGGGGAGCTGTTTTTT
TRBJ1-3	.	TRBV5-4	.	CASSLTGGRAAGNTIYF	TGTGCCAGCAGCTTAACTGGTGGGCGAGCGGCTGGAAACACCATATATTTT
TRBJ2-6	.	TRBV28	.	CASKTGGSGANVLTF	TGTGCCAGCAAAACCGGGGGTTCTGGGGCCAACGTCCTGACTTTC
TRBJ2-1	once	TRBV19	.	CASSPMTSSYNEQFF	TGTGCCAGTAGCCCTATGACTAGTTCCTACAATGAGCAGTTCTTC
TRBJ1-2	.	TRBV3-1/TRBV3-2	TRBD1	CASSPRLGTGTTHGYTF	TGTGCCAGCAGCCCCCGCCTGGGGACAGGGACGACCCATGGCTACACCTTC
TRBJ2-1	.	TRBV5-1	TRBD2	CASTPLAGEEKWQFF	TGCGCCAGCACCCCACTAGCGGGAGAAGAAAAGTGGCAGTTCTTC
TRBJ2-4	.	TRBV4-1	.	CASSQVFTSSGNIQYF	TGCGCCAGCAGCCAAGTGTTCACCTCCAGCGGAAACATTCAGTACTTC
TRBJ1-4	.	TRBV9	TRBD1	CASSVGGQGGATNEKLFF	TGTGCCAGCAGCGTAGGAGGACAGGGAGGGGCAACTAATGAAAAACTGTTTTTT
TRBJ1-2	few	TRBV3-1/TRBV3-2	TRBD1	CASSLFGAGGSYGYTF	TGTGCCAGCAGCCTTTTTGGGGCAGGGGGTAGTTATGGCTACACCTTC
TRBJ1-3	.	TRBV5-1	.	CASSLEGTGRTIYF	TGCGCCAGCAGCTTGGAAGGGACTGGACGGACCATATATTTT
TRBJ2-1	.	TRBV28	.	CASASPGSGDNEQFF	TGTGCCAGCGCCTCCCCGGGATCTGGCGACAATGAGCAGTTCTTC
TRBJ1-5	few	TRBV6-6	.	CASRPTGNLNQPQHF	TGTGCCAGCAGGCCTACAGGGAACCTTAATCAGCCCCAGCATTTT
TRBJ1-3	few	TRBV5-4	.	CASREQGSGNTIYF	TGTGCCAGCAGGGAACAGGGCTCTGGAAACACCATATATTTT
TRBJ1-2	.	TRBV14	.	CASSPPGGTYGYTF	TGTGCCAGCAGCCCCCCAGGAGGGACCTATGGCTACACCTTC
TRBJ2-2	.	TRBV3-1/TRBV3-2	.	CASSQVLHTGELFF	TGTGCCAGCAGCCAAGTTCTCCACACCGGGGAGCTGTTTTTT
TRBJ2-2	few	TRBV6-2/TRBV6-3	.	CASSLGTSSTGELFF	TGTGCCAGCAGCCTAGGGACAAGTAGCACCGGGGAGCTGTTTTTT
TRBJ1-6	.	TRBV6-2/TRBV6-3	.	CASSYSGVGSPLHF	TGTGCCAGCAGTTACTCCGGGGTTGGATCACCCCTCCACTTT
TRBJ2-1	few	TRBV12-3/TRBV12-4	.	CASSLANEQFF	TGTGCCAGCAGTTTGGCAAATGAGCAGTTCTTC
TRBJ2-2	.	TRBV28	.	CASSLWGTPTTGELFF	TGTGCCAGCAGTTTATGGGGGACTCCAACCACCGGGGAGCTGTTTTTT
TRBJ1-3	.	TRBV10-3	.	CAISDRAKVSGNTIYF	TGTGCCATCAGTGACAGGGCGAAGGTCTCTGGAAACACCATATATTTT
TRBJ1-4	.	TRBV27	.	CASSLWGGVNEKLFF	TGTGCCAGCAGTTTATGGGGAGGGGTTAATGAAAAACTGTTTTTT
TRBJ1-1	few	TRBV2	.	CASRSQGNTEAFF	TGTGCCAGCAGGTCGCAGGGAAACACTGAAGCTTTCTTT
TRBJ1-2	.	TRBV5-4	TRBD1	CASSLEGQGTGYTF	TGTGCCAGCAGCTTGGAGGGACAGGGGACTGGCTACACCTTC
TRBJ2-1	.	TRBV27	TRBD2	CASSRVGTSGSNEQFF	TGTGCCAGCAGCCGAGTCGGGACTAGCGGGAGTAATGAGCAGTTCTTC
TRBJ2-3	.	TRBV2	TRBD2	CASSEEGTSLADTQYF	TGTGCCAGCAGTGAAGAGGGGACTAGTCTGGCAGATACGCAGTATTTT
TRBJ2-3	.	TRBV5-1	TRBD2	CASSFLSGITDTQYF	TGCGCCAGCAGCTTCCTGAGCGGGATCACAGATACGCAGTATTTT
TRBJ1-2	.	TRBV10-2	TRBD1	CASSLDRGGYTF	TGCGCCAGCAGCCTTGACAGGGGTGGCTACACCTTC
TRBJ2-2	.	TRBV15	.	CATREVVPGELFF	TGTGCCACCCGAGAGGTCGTACCCGGGGAGCTGTTTTTT
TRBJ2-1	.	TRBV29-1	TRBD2	CSVTGLAGATYNEQFF	TGCAGCGTTACGGGACTAGCGGGGGCGACCTACAATGAGCAGTTCTTC
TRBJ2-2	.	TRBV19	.	CASSPIANTGELFF	TGTGCCAGTAGTCCTATCGCGAACACCGGGGAGCTGTTTTTT
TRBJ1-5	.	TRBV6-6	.	CASSPFQGDIQRPPQHF	TGTGCCAGCAGTCCTTTTCAAGGGGATATCCAAAGGCCGCCCCAGCATTTT
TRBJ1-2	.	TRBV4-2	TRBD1	CASSQDAQGGAGYGYTF	TGTGCCAGCAGCCAAGATGCCCAAGGGGGCGCAGGCTATGGCTACACCTTC
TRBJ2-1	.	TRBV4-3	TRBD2	CASSSPKVAGGGNEQFF	TGCGCCAGCAGCTCCCCGAAGGTTGCGGGAGGTGGGAATGAGCAGTTCTTC
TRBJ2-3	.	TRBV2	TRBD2	CASSGLAGGTDTQYF	TGTGCCAGCAGTGGACTAGCGGGAGGCACAGATACGCAGTATTTT
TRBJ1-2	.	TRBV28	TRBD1	CASSFQGGANYGYTF	TGTGCCAGCAGTTTCCAGGGGGGAGCTAACTATGGCTACACCTTC
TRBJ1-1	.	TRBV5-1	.	CASSRGGSGTEAFF	TGCGCCAGCAGCAGAGGGGGTTCGGGCACTGAAGCTTTCTTT
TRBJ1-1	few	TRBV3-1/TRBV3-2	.	CASSQDWGRANTEAFF	TGTGCCAGCAGCCAAGATTGGGGCAGGGCGAACACTGAAGCTTTCTTT
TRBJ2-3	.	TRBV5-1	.	CASSLRSGGPGGTDTQYF	TGCGCCAGCAGCTTGCGAAGCGGGGGCCCAGGGGGTACAGATACGCAGTATTTT
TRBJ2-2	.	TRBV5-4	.	CASSSRGMSGELFF	TGTGCCAGCAGTTCGAGAGGGATGAGCGGGGAGCTGTTTTTT